These T cell receptor beta chains were read from a single sample in a study of blood T cell repertoires in COVID-19. TCRdb's copy holds only in-frame clones and misses some; the assay was immunoSEQ multiplex PCR. The repertoire holds 270,000 or so clones, with 84% as singletons. What was sequenced was PBMCs or T cells enriched from blood (not recorded which). The receptors originated from a man aged 50 or older who had recovered from COVID-19. Both conserved end residues are part of each CDR3. D genes are given only for firm matches. Expanded clones get a size class; other rows say once, few or many, or leave the size out.

abundance: -
j_gene: TRBJ1-1
v_gene: TRBV18
d_gene: TRBD1
CDR3nt: TGTGCCAGCTCATCTTACCAGGGGACAGGGAACACTGAAGCTTTCTTT
CDR3aa: CASSSYQGTGNTEAFF

abundance: -
j_gene: TRBJ2-3
v_gene: TRBV24-1
d_gene: -
CDR3nt: TGTGCCACCAGTGATCCTCGGCGGCTTTCGGCAGATACGCAGTATTTT
CDR3aa: CATSDPRRLSADTQYF

abundance: -
j_gene: TRBJ2-7
v_gene: TRBV6-5
d_gene: -
CDR3nt: TGTGCCAGCAGTCCACTCGCCGAGGGGGACTACGAGCAGTACTTC
CDR3aa: CASSPLAEGDYEQYF

abundance: -
j_gene: TRBJ1-2
v_gene: TRBV28
d_gene: TRBD1
CDR3nt: TGTGCCAGCAGCACTACAGGGGCAGGAGGCTACACCTTC
CDR3aa: CASSTTGAGGYTF

abundance: -
j_gene: TRBJ1-2
v_gene: TRBV11-3
d_gene: TRBD1
CDR3nt: TGTGCCAGCAGCTTAAAAGGGGGCAGTTTTAACTATGGCTACACCTTC
CDR3aa: CASSLKGGSFNYGYTF

abundance: -
j_gene: TRBJ1-1
v_gene: TRBV20-1
d_gene: -
CDR3nt: TGCAGTGCTAGAGCGGGAGCTTTCTTT
CDR3aa: CSARAGAFF

abundance: -
j_gene: TRBJ2-3
v_gene: TRBV10-1
d_gene: -
CDR3nt: TGCGCCAGCAACAAGGGGAGCACAGATACGCAGTATTTT
CDR3aa: CASNKGSTDTQYF

abundance: -
j_gene: TRBJ2-5
v_gene: TRBV18
d_gene: TRBD1
CDR3nt: TGTGCCAGCTCCCGCCCGACAGGGGCAGTATCGGAGACCCAGTACTTC
CDR3aa: CASSRPTGAVSETQYF

abundance: few
j_gene: TRBJ2-5
v_gene: TRBV9
d_gene: -
CDR3nt: TGTGCCAGCAAATTCCCGGAGCGACTCTCCGGGGAGACCCAGTACTTC
CDR3aa: CASKFPERLSGETQYF

abundance: -
j_gene: TRBJ1-2
v_gene: TRBV3-1/TRBV3-2
d_gene: TRBD1
CDR3nt: TGTGCCAGCAGCCATCCCAGATCTGGACAGGGGGGCTACACCTTC
CDR3aa: CASSHPRSGQGGYTF

abundance: -
j_gene: TRBJ1-6
v_gene: TRBV7-9
d_gene: -
CDR3nt: TGTGCCAGCAGCTTAGATTTCGCGGGTGGGGTTAATTCACCCCTCCACTTT
CDR3aa: CASSLDFAGGVNSPLHF

abundance: -
j_gene: TRBJ2-5
v_gene: TRBV5-1
d_gene: TRBD1
CDR3nt: TGCGCCAGCAGCTTTGGGGGGACAGGGGGAGAGACCCAGTACTTC
CDR3aa: CASSFGGTGGETQYF

abundance: -
j_gene: TRBJ1-4
v_gene: TRBV14
d_gene: -
CDR3nt: TGTGCCAGCAGCCAAACCCAGGGGAACTTTAATGAAAAACTGTTTTTT
CDR3aa: CASSQTQGNFNEKLFF

abundance: -
j_gene: TRBJ1-3
v_gene: TRBV2
d_gene: -
CDR3nt: TGTGCCAGCAGCGCAGGGTCCGGAAACACCATATATTTT
CDR3aa: CASSAGSGNTIYF

abundance: -
j_gene: TRBJ2-2
v_gene: TRBV5-4
d_gene: TRBD2
CDR3nt: TGTGCCAGCAGCGATCCTGATTTCGGGTTGGGACTAGCGTTCGGGGAGCTGTTTTTT
CDR3aa: CASSDPDFGLGLAFGELFF

abundance: -
j_gene: TRBJ2-7
v_gene: TRBV5-1
d_gene: -
CDR3nt: TGCGCCAGCACCTTAGCTGACTCCTACGAGCAGTACTTC
CDR3aa: CASTLADSYEQYF

abundance: -
j_gene: TRBJ2-6
v_gene: TRBV6-5
d_gene: -
CDR3nt: TGTGCCAGCAGCACAGGGGGGGCCAACGTCCTGACTTTC
CDR3aa: CASSTGGANVLTF

abundance: -
j_gene: TRBJ2-7
v_gene: TRBV27
d_gene: TRBD2
CDR3nt: TGTGCCAGCACTCGCCAAGTGGGAGCGGGATACGAGCAGTACTTC
CDR3aa: CASTRQVGAGYEQYF

abundance: -
j_gene: TRBJ1-5
v_gene: TRBV24-1
d_gene: -
CDR3nt: TGTGCCACCAGTGCCCGCGGGGGTGAGCCCCAGCATTTT
CDR3aa: CATSARGGEPQHF

abundance: -
j_gene: TRBJ2-5
v_gene: TRBV6-5
d_gene: -
CDR3nt: TGTGCCAGCAGTCCCCAATCGGGGGGCCGAGAGACCCAGTACTTC
CDR3aa: CASSPQSGGRETQYF